Sequencing of this T cell receptor (beta chain) was carried out in a study of cytomegalovirus exposure and HLA in healthy donors. PCR was performed using 60 Vbeta and 13 Jbeta primers. Method: immunoSEQ multiplex PCR; TCRdb's copy keeps in-frame clones and lacks some. The top ten clones hold roughly 3% of a sample with some 190,000 clones, about four fifths of them seen once. CDR1 is LGHNA, CDR2 YNFKEQ, per germline. CDR3 size: 16 residues. Trimming at V came to 0 bases and at J to 3 bases, leaving 7 bases not matched to a gene. J is TRBJ1-2 and V is TRBV4-2; 7 bases are shared with TRBD1. This TCR was sampled from a female donor in good health and CMV-seronegative. The sample comprised PBMCs. In DNA, the CDR3 is TGTGCCAGCAGCCAAGATCTGGGACAGAGAGACTATGGCTACACCTTC. Protein: CASSQDLGQRDYGYTF.